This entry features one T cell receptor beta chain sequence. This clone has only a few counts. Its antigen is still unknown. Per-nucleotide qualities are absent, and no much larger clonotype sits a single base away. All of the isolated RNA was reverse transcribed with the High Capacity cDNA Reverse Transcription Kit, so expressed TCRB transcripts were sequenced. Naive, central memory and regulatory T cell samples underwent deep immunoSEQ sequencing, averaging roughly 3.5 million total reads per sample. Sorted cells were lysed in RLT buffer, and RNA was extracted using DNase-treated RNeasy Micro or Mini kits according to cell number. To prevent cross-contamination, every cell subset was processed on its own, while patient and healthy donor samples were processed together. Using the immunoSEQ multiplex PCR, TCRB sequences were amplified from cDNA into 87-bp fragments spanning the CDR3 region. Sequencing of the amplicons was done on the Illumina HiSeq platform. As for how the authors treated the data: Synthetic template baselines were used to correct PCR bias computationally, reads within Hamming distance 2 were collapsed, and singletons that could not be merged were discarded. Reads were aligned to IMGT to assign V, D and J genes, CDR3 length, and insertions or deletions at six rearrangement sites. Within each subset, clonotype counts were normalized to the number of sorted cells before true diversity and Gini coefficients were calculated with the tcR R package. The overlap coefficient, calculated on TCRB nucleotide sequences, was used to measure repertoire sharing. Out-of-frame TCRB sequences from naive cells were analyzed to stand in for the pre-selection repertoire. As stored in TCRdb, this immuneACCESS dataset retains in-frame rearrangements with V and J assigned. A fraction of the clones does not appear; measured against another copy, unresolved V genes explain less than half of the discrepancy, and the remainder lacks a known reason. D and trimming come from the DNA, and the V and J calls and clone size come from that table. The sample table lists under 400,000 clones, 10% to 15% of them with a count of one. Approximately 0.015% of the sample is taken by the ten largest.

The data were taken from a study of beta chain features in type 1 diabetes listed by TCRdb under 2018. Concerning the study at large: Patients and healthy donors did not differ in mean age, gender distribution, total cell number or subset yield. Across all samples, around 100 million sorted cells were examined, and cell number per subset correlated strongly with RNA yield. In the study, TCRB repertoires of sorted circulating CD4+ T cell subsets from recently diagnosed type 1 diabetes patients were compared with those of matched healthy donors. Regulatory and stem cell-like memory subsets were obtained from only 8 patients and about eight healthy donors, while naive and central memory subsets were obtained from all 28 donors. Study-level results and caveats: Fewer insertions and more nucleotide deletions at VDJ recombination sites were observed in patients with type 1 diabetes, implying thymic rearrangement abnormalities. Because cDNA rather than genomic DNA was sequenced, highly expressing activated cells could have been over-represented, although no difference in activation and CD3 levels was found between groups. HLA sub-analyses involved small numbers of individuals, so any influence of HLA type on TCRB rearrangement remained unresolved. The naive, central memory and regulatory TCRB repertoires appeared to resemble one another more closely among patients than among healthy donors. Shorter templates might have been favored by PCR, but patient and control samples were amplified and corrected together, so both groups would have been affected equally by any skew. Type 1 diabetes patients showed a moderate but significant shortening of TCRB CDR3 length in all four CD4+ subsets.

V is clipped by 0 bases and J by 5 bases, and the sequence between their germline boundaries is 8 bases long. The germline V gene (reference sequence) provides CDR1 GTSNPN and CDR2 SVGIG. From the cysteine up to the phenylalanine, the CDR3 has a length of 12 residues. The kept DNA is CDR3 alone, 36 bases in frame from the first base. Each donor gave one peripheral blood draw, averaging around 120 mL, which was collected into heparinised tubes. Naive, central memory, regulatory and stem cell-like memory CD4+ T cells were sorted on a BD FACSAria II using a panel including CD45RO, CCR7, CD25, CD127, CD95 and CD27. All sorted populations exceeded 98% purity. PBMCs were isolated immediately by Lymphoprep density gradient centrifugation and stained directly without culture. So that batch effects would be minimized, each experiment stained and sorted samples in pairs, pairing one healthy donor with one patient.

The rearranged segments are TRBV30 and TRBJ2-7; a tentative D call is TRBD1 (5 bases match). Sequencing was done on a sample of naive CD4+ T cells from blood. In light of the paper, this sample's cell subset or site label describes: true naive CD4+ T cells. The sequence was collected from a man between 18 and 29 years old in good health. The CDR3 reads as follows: CAWSVSGHEQYF. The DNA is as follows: TGTGCCTGGAGTGTATCAGGGCACGAGCAGTACTTC.